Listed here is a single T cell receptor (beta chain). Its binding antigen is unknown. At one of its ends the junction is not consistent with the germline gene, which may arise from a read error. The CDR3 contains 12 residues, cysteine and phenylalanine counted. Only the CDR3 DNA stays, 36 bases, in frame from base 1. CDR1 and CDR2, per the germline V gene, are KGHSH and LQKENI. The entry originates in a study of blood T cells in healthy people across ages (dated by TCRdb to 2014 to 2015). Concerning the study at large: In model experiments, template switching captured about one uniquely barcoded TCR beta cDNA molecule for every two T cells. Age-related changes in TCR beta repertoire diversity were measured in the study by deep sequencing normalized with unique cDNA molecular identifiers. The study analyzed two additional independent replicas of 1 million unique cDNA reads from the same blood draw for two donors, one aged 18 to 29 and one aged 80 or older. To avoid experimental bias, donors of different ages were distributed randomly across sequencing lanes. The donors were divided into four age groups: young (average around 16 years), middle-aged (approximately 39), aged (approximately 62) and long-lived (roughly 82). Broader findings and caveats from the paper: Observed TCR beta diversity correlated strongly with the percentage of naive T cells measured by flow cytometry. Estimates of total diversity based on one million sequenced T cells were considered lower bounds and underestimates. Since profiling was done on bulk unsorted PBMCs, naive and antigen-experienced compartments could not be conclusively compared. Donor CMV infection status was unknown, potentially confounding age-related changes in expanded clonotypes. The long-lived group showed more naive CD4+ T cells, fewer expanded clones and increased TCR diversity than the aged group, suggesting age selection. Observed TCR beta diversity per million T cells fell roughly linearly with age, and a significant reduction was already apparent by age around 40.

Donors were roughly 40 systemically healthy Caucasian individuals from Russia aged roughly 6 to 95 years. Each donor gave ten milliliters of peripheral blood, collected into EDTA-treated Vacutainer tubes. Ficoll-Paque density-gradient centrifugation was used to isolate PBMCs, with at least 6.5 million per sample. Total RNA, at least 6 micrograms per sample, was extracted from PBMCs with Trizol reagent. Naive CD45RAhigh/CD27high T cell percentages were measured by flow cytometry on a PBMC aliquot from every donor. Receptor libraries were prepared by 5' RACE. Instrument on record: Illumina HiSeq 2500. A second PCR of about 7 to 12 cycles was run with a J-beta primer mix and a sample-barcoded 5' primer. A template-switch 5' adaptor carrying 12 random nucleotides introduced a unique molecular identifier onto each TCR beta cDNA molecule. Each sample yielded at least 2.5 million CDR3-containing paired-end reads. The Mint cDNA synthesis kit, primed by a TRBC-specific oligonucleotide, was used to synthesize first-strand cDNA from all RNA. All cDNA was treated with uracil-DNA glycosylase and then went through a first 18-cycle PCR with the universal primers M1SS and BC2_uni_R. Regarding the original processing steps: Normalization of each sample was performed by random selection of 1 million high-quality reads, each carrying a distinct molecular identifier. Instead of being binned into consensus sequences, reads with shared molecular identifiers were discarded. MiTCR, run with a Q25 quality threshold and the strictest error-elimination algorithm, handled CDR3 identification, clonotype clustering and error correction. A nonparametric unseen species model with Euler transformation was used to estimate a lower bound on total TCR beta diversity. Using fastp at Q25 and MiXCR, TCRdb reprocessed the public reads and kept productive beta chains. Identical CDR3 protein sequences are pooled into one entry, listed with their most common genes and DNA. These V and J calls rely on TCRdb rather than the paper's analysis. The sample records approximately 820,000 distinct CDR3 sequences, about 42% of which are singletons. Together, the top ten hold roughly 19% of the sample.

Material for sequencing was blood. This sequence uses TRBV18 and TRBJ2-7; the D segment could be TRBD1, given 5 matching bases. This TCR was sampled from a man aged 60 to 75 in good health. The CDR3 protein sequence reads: CASAPPGSEQYF. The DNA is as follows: TGTGCCAGCGCACCACCAGGGTCTGAGCAGTACTTC.